Listed below are T cell receptor beta chains from one sample, sequenced in a study of cytomegalovirus exposure and HLA in healthy donors. Using immunoSEQ multiplex PCR, the repertoire was profiled, and TCRdb retains in-frame clones only, with some absent. The sample gives around 190,000 clones, about 80% of which show up once; less than 3.5% is in the top ten. Sequences were obtained from PBMCs. The receptors originated from a woman aged 30 to 39 in good health and CMV-seronegative. CDR3s include the opening cysteine and the closing phenylalanine or tryptophan. The D gene is left open where the match is weak. Clone size is not always given. Where it is, it says once, few, many or a class for expanded clones.

.	TRBV9	TRBJ2-3	.	TGTGCCAGCTCCGACCCGGACTCAGATACGCAGTATTTT	CASSDPDSDTQYF
.	TRBV28	TRBJ1-2	.	TGTGCCAGCAGTCGCTATGGCTATGGCTACACCTTC	CASSRYGYGYTF
.	TRBV11-3	TRBJ2-1	TRBD2	TGTGCCAGCAGCTTAGCGGGAGGGCCTTCCCATGAGCAGTTCTTC	CASSLAGGPSHEQFF
once	TRBV30	TRBJ1-1	.	TGTGCCTGGATCGCTTGGGGGGGAACTGAAGCTTTCTTT	CAWIAWGGTEAFF
few	TRBV5-1	TRBJ2-3	TRBD1	TGCGCCAGCACCAGGGGGCGGCCTAGCACAGATACGCAGTATTTT	CASTRGRPSTDTQYF
.	TRBV5-1	TRBJ1-6	.	TGCGCCAGCAGCTATTTGAGGCCGACTAATTCACCCCTCCACTTT	CASSYLRPTNSPLHF
once	TRBV2	TRBJ1-5	.	TGTGCCAGCAGTGAACGGGGGGCAAGCAATCAGCCCCAGCATTTT	CASSERGASNQPQHF
.	TRBV6-5	TRBJ1-1	TRBD1	TGTGCCAGCACCCGGGGACAGGGGGTTGTAGCTTTCTTT	CASTRGQGVVAFF
.	TRBV11-2	TRBJ1-5	TRBD1	TGTGCCAGCAGCTTAACAGGGGGGCTAGGTAGCAATCAGCCCCAGCATTTT	CASSLTGGLGSNQPQHF
.	TRBV13	TRBJ2-3	TRBD1	TGTGCCAGCAGCGAGAAACAGGGGGCAACAGATACGCAGTATTTT	CASSEKQGATDTQYF
.	TRBV19	TRBJ1-2	.	TGTGCCAGTAGTACAGGGCGCAACACCTTC	CASSTGRNTF
.	TRBV29-1	TRBJ1-1	TRBD1	TGCAGCGTTGAAGATTTCATCAGGGGGCCCAGGACTGAAGCTTTCTTT	CSVEDFIRGPRTEAFF